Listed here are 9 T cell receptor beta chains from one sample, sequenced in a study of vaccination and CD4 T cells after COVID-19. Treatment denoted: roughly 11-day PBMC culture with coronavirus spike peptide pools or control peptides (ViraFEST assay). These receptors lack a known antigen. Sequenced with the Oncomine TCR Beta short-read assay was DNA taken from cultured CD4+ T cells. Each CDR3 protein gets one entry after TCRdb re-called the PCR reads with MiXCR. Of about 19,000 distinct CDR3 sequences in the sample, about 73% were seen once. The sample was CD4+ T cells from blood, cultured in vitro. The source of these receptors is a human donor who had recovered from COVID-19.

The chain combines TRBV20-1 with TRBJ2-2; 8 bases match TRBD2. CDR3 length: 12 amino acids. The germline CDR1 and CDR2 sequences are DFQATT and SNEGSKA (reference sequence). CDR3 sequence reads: CGSGRNTGELFF. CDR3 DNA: TGCGGGAGCGGGAGGAACACCGGGGAGCTGTTTTTT.

CDR3 in amino acids: CASSRTGHSQPQHF. The DNA of the CDR3 is TGTGCCAGCTCAAGGACAGGTCATTCTCAGCCCCAGCATTTT. The J gene is TRBJ1-5, the V gene TRBV18; 7 nucleotides align to TRBD1. CDR1 and CDR2 (germline): KGHSH, LQKENI. CDR3 size: 14 residues. Trimming took 5 bases from V and 6 from J; bases not matched to a gene: 7.

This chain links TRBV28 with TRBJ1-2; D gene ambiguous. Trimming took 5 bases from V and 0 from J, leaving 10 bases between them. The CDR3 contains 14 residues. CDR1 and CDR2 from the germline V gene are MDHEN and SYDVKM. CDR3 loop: CASSPAKTNYGYTF. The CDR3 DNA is TGTGCCAGCAGTCCGGCCAAAACTAACTATGGCTACACCTTC.

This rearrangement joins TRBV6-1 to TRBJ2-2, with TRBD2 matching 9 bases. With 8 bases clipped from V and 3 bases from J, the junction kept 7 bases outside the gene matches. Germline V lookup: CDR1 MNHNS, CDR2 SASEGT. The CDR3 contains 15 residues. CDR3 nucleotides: TGTGCCAGCCACCCTAGCGGGAAGGACACCGGGGAGCTGTTTTTT. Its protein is CASHPSGKDTGELFF.

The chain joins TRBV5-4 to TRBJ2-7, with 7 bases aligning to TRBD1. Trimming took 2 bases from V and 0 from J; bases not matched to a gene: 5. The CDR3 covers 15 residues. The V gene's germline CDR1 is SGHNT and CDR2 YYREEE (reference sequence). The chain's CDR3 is CASSFLQGSSYEQYF. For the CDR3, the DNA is TGTGCCAGCAGCTTCCTACAGGGGAGCTCCTACGAGCAGTACTTC.

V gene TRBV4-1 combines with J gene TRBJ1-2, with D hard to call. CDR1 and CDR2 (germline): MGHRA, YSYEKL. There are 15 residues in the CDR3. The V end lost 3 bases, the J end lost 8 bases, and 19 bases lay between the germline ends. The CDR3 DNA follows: TGCGCCAGCAGCCATGGCCTTATTCGGGTTGGAGGCTACACCTTC. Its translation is CASSHGLIRVGGYTF.

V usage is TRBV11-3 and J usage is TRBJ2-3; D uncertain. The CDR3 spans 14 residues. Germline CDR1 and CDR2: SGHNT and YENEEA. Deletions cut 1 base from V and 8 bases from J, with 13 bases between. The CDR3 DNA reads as TGTGCCAGCAGCTTAGGGGGATCGATCGCTACGCAGTATTTT. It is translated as CASSLGGSIATQYF.

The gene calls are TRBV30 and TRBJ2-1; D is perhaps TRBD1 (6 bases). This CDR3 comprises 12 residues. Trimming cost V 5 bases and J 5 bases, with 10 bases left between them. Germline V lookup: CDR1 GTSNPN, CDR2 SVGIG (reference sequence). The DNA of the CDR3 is TGTGCCTGGGATCGGACAGACAATGAGCAGTTCTTC. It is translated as CAWDRTDNEQFF.

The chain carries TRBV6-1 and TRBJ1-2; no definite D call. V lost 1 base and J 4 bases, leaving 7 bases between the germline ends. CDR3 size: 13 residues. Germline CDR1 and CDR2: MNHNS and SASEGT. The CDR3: CASSEGATYGYTF. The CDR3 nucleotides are TGTGCCAGCAGTGAAGGCGCGACCTATGGCTACACCTTC.